The T cell receptor (beta chain) described here comes from a study of spatial heterogeneity in lung cancer. Time point here: sample taken at primary tumor resection. Samples were donated by 72 untreated early-stage non-small cell lung cancer patients. This clonotype showed up many times. Per germline, CDR1 LGHNA and CDR2 YNFKEQ. The CDR3 consists of 14 residues. Trimming removed 0 bases at V and 6 bases at J, with 11 bases between. TCRdb reprocessed the 5' RACE reads via MiXCR and lists one record per CDR3 protein. The sample holds tens of thousands of distinct CDR3 sequences, less than 9% seen once. The material sequenced was PBMCs, taken at surgery. The chain combines TRBV4-2 with TRBJ1-1, with D possibly being TRBD1 (5 bases). The source is a female donor with early-stage non-small cell lung cancer. CDR3 protein: CASSQDGPGAEAFF. The DNA for the CDR3 is TGTGCCAGCAGCCAAGACGGGCCGGGGGCTGAAGCTTTCTTT.